The 28 T cell receptor beta chains below all came from one sample that was sequenced in a study of T cell responses to AZD1222 COVID-19 vaccine. Some clones are missing from TCRdb's copy, which holds only in-frame ones; the method was immunoSEQ multiplex PCR. The sample gives 72,000 or so clones, roughly 87% of which show up once; roughly 24% is in the top ten. The sample in question was peripheral blood, obtained on day 0 of AZD1222 vaccination. These receptors all come from an adult in good health.

This chain joins TRBV19 and TRBJ1-5; TRBD1 might be the D (6 bases). The CDR3 length is 15 residues. Trimming stripped 3 bases from V and 2 bases from J, with 11 bases between. CDR1 LNHDA and CDR2 SQIVND come from the germline V gene (reference sequence). The CDR3 sequence: CASSIDAGGNQPQHF. In nucleotides, the CDR3 is TGTGCCAGTAGTATCGATGCAGGGGGCAATCAGCCCCAGCATTTT. Supplemented by reference TRBV19 and TRBJ1-5, the full variable domain reads DGGITQSPKYLFRKEGQNVTLSCEQNLNHDAMYWYRQDPGQGLRLIYYSQIVNDFQKGDIAEGYSVSREKKESFPLTVTSAQKNPTAFYLCASSIDAGGNQPQHFGDGTRLSIL.

The V and J genes are TRBV5-1 and TRBJ1-1; D not certain. Trimming took off 6 bases at V and 1 base at J, with 13 bases between the two ends. The germline CDR1 and CDR2 sequences are SGHRS and YFSETQ. The CDR3 is 14 residues long. CDR3: CASKSASSNTEAFF. The CDR3 nucleotides read TGCGCCAGCAAGTCCGCGAGCTCGAACACTGAAGCTTTCTTT.

This CDR3 is CASSGVDEQYF. The CDR3 DNA reads TGCGCCAGCAGTGGTGTAGACGAGCAGTACTTC. J is TRBJ2-7 and V is TRBV10-2; D not certain. CDR1 and CDR2 (germline): WSHSY, SAAADI. The CDR3 length is 11 residues. Trimming removed 4 bases from V and 5 bases from J, with 6 bases in between.

CDR3 sequence: CASSLTESPGYGYTF. Written as DNA, the CDR3 is TGTGCCAGCAGCCTAACCGAATCCCCAGGCTATGGCTACACCTTC. J is TRBJ1-2 and V is TRBV3-1 (or the pseudogene TRBV3-2), with D unclear. Germline lookup yields CDR1 LGHDT and CDR2 YNNKEL (reference sequence). This CDR3 is 15 amino acids long. V dropped 4 bases and J dropped 4 bases, with 16 bases sitting between them.

The chain employs TRBV29-1 and TRBJ2-1, with a weak D call TRBD1 (5 bases). CDR1 is SQVTM and CDR2 is ANQGSEA in the germline V gene. Trimming took off 2 bases at V and 9 bases at J, with 14 bases between the two ends. The CDR3 loop spans 13 amino acids. CDR3 protein: CSVEPQGSGEQFF. CDR3 coding DNA: TGCAGCGTTGAACCCCAGGGTAGTGGTGAGCAGTTCTTC.

The CDR3 region is CASSGGGVFSTEAFF. The CDR3 DNA follows: TGTGCCAGTAGTGGGGGAGGGGTCTTTAGCACTGAAGCTTTCTTT. The chain links TRBV19 to TRBJ1-1; D is perhaps TRBD1 (5 bases). Germline V gives CDR1 LNHDA, CDR2 SQIVND (reference sequence). The CDR3 runs 15 residues. Deletions cut 5 bases from V and 4 bases from J, with 17 bases between.

The chain employs TRBV6-5 and TRBJ1-5; 11 nucleotides agree with TRBD1. The trim removed 7 bases at V and 5 bases at J, leaving 1 base unmatched. The V gene's germline CDR1 is MNHEY and CDR2 SVGAGI. CDR3 length: 13 residues. CDR3 loop: CASMGQGDQPQHF. CDR3 nucleotides: TGTGCCAGCATGGGACAGGGGGATCAGCCCCAGCATTTT.

This chain links TRBV11-2 with TRBJ2-5; D call uncertain. Germline CDR1 is SGHAT and CDR2 is FQNNGV. The CDR3 sequence is 14 residues long. Trimming took 1 base from V and 1 from J, leaving 7 bases between them. The CDR3 DNA follows: TGTGCCAGCAGCTTAGGGGTCGTCCAAGAGACCCAGTACTTC. This gives the protein CASSLGVVQETQYF.

The J gene is TRBJ1-1, the V gene TRBV7-2, with D possibly matching TRBD1 (5 bases). The CDR3 covers 14 residues. Trimming removed 0 bases from V and 9 bases from J, with 14 bases in between. Germline CDR1 is SGHTA and CDR2 is FQGNSA. Written as DNA, the CDR3 is TGTGCCAGCAGCTTAGCTGGTCAGGGAGTCCAAGCTTTCTTT. Translation: CASSLAGQGVQAFF.

The J gene is TRBJ1-1, the V gene TRBV13, with TRBD1 as a possible D gene (5 bases). This CDR3 is 16 amino acids long. Germline values: CDR1 PRHDT, CDR2 FYEKMQ (reference sequence). The V end lost 2 bases, the J end lost 4 bases, and 17 bases lay between the germline ends. The CDR3 loop is CASSLLRGLGSTEAFF. Here the CDR3 DNA reads TGTGCCAGCAGCTTACTGAGGGGCCTGGGGAGCACTGAAGCTTTCTTT.

The rearrangement uses TRBV10-1 and TRBJ2-1; D is unclear. Per germline, CDR1 WNHNN and CDR2 SYGVQD (reference sequence). The V end was cut by 0 bases, the J end by 9 bases, with 9 bases between. The CDR3 is 13 amino acids. CDR3 DNA sequence: TGCGCCAGCAGTGAGTCTGGCGGAGCTGAGCAGTTCTTC. Translation gives CASSESGGAEQFF.

The chain uses TRBV28 and TRBJ1-1; D remains unclear. Germline V gene lookup returns CDR1 MDHEN and CDR2 SYDVKM. The CDR3 spans 12 residues. Trimming removed 7 bases from V and 1 base from J, with 7 bases in between. The CDR3 coding sequence is TGTGCCAGCAAGGTTCGGAACACTGAAGCTTTCTTT. It translates to CASKVRNTEAFF.

V gene TRBV7-2 combines with J gene TRBJ1-3; D gene ambiguous. There are 15 residues in the CDR3. The germline gives CDR1 SGHTA, CDR2 FQGNSA. V was clipped by 4 bases and J by 0 bases, with 10 bases between them. The CDR3 coding sequence is TGTGCCAGCAGCTCCCACAGCTCCTCTGGAAACACCATATATTTT. Translated: CASSSHSSSGNTIYF. The whole variable domain, filled in from reference TRBV7-2 and TRBJ1-3, reads GAGVSQSPSNKVTEKGKDVELRCDPISGHTALYWYRQSLGQGLEFLIYFQGNSAPDKSGLPSDRFSAERTGGSVSTLTIQRTQQEDSAVYLCASSSHSSSGNTIYFGEGSWLTVV.

The V gene is TRBV7-2, the J gene TRBJ2-3; D gene unclear. CDR1 SGHTA and CDR2 FQGNSA come from the germline V gene. The CDR3 consists of 16 residues. Trimming shortened V by 5 bases and J by 2 bases, and 17 bases separated the two germline ends. The CDR3 loop is CASSRNQAHITDTQYF. The CDR3 bases are TGTGCCAGCAGCCGCAACCAGGCCCACATCACAGATACGCAGTATTTT.

This rearrangement joins TRBV24-1 to TRBJ1-5; possibly TRBD1 for D (5 bases). The ends were cut back, 6 bases at V and 1 base at J, with 9 bases in the middle. The CDR3 loop spans 14 amino acids. Germline lookup yields CDR1 KGHDR and CDR2 SFDVKD. CDR3 protein: CATSMAGSNQPQHF. The CDR3 DNA sequence: TGTGCCACCAGTATGGCAGGGAGCAATCAGCCCCAGCATTTT.

This clone was found once. The chain has TRBV4-3 and TRBJ2-2, with 10 nucleotides matching TRBD2. The CDR3 spans 16 residues. Looked up from germline, CDR1 is LGHNA and CDR2 is YSLEER. Losses at the gene ends were 3 bases for V and 5 bases for J; bases not matched to a gene: 6. The CDR3 sequence: CASSHGLAEPTGELFF. The CDR3 DNA is TGCGCCAGCAGCCACGGACTAGCGGAACCTACCGGGGAGCTGTTTTTT.

The chain uses TRBV10-2 and TRBJ1-6, with 12 bases aligning to TRBD1. CDR3 length: 14 residues. V lost 7 bases to trimming and J lost 10 bases; unmatched junction nucleotides: 5. Germline CDR1 reads WSHSY; CDR2 reads SAAADI. DNA of the CDR3: TGCGCCAGCACCGGGACAGGGGGCCGGTCACCCCTCCACTTT. This sequence encodes CASTGTGGRSPLHF.

The chain combines TRBV18 with TRBJ1-4; weak D call: TRBD1 (6 bases). CDR1 and CDR2 (germline): KGHSH, LQKENI. This CDR3 region has 13 residues. Deletions cut 4 bases from V and 8 bases from J, with 11 bases between. The CDR3, as DNA: TGTGCCAGCTCACAACAGGGACGGGAAAAACTGTTTTTT. The encoded protein is CASSQQGREKLFF.

The CDR3 protein is CASSIGQGITDTQYF. The CDR3 DNA follows: TGTGCCAGTAGTATAGGACAGGGAATCACAGATACGCAGTATTTT. The rearrangement joins TRBV19 to TRBJ2-3; 7 positions match TRBD1. There are 15 residues in the CDR3. Germline CDR1 and CDR2: LNHDA and SQIVND (reference sequence). Trimming took 1 base from V and 2 from J; bases not matched to a gene: 3. The whole variable domain, filled in from reference TRBV19 and TRBJ2-3, reads DGGITQSPKYLFRKEGQNVTLSCEQNLNHDAMYWYRQDPGQGLRLIYYSQIVNDFQKGDIAEGYSVSREKKESFPLTVTSAQKNPTAFYLCASSIGQGITDTQYFGPGTRLTVL.

The rearrangement uses TRBV6-1 and TRBJ2-7; D gene uncertain. Germline CDR1 MNHNS, CDR2 SASEGT. V lost 3 bases, J lost 6 bases, and 3 bases lay in between. This CDR3 region has 10 residues. This CDR3 is CASSEFEQYF. CDR3 coding DNA: TGTGCCAGCAGTGAGTTCGAGCAGTACTTC.

The CDR3 bases are TGCGCCAGCCCCCAGGATCAGCCCCAGCATTTT. Translating gives CASPQDQPQHF. This chain connects TRBV4-1 to TRBJ1-5; D not resolved. CDR1 is MGHRA and CDR2 is YSYEKL in the germline V gene. V lost 8 bases, J lost 5 bases, and 7 bases lay in between. The CDR3 is 11 amino acids.

The J gene is TRBJ1-1, the V gene TRBV10-3, with D unclear. The CDR3 extends over 13 amino acids. V lost 0 bases and J lost 0, with 2 bases in between. Germline CDR1 and CDR2: ENHRY and SYGVKD. The CDR3 nucleotides read TGTGCCATCAGTGAGTCGTTGAACACTGAAGCTTTCTTT. Translation gives CAISESLNTEAFF.

The genes are TRBV30 and TRBJ2-5, with 9 bases identical to TRBD1. The V segment lost 3 bases and the J segment 4 bases; nucleotides outside the gene matches: 15. CDR1 and CDR2 from the germline V gene are GTSNPN and SVGIG (reference sequence). The length of the CDR3 is 17 residues. CDR3 sequence: CAWRSRDRARPPETQYF. CDR3 DNA: TGTGCCTGGAGATCGAGGGACAGGGCGCGTCCACCAGAGACCCAGTACTTC. Based on the CDR3 plus reference TRBV30 and TRBJ2-5, the full variable domain is SQTIHQWPATLVQPVGSPLSLECTVEGTSNPNLYWYRQAAGRGLQLLFYSVGIGQISSEVPQNLSASRPQDRQFILSSKKLLLSDSGFYLCAWRSRDRARPPETQYFGPGTRLLVL.

This clone came up once. The rearrangement links TRBV27 to TRBJ1-2, with D possibly matching TRBD1 (5 bases). V was cut by 4 bases and J by 4 bases, with 16 bases left in between. This CDR3 spans 15 amino acids. Germline V gene data show CDR1 as MNHEY and CDR2 as SMNVEV (reference sequence). The CDR3 spells CASSSHATGGYGYTF. The CDR3 bases are TGTGCCAGCAGTTCCCATGCTACAGGAGGCTATGGCTACACCTTC.

The CDR3 reads CASSLGASPQHF. CDR3 in DNA: TGTGCCAGCAGCTTGGGTGCTTCGCCCCAGCATTTT. The chain combines TRBV5-6 with TRBJ1-5; no firm D call. The CDR3 contains 12 residues. Germline CDR1 SGHDT, CDR2 YYEEEE. Trimming removed 0 bases at V and 9 bases at J, with 7 bases between.

The chain carries TRBV7-8 and TRBJ1-1; 8 bases are a match to TRBD1. The germline CDR1 and CDR2 sequences are SGHVS and FQNEAQ. V was pared by 1 base and J by 2 bases, with 3 bases of the junction left unmatched. The CDR3 runs to 15 residues. CDR3 nucleotide sequence: TGTGCCAGCAGCTTAGGGACAGGGATTAACACTGAAGCTTTCTTT. Protein sequence: CASSLGTGINTEAFF.

The J gene is TRBJ2-1, the V gene TRBV20-1, with TRBD1 identical over 7 bases. With 6 bases clipped from V and 2 bases from J, the junction kept 7 bases outside the gene matches. CDR3 length equals 14 residues. The germline gives CDR1 DFQATT, CDR2 SNEGSKA (reference sequence). The CDR3 spells CSASRQGAYNEQFF. CDR3 DNA sequence: TGCAGTGCCAGTCGGCAGGGGGCCTACAATGAGCAGTTCTTC.

V and J are TRBV7-3 and TRBJ1-1, with D uncertain. The CDR3 totals 13 residues. V was trimmed by 4 bases and J by 3 bases, leaving 9 bases between them. Germline lookup yields CDR1 SGHTA and CDR2 FQGTGA. As DNA, the CDR3 is TGTGCCAGCAGCTCATTGAGGGACACTGAAGCTTTCTTT. Residues: CASSSLRDTEAFF.